This T cell receptor beta chain was captured in a study of Ad26.COV2.S vaccination and SARS-CoV-2 variants. Study-level background: Within the COV1001 Ad26.COV2.S trial arm, the donor was enrolled.

Notes on this clone: The target antigen is unknown.

V was clipped by 2 bases and J by 8 bases, with 10 bases between them. The CDR3 is 14 residues long. The germline CDR1 and CDR2 sequences are MNHEY and SVGEGT. Treatment described: roughly 20 received Ad26.COV2.S at low or high dose, single or two shots; roughly five received placebo; per-sample allocation not given. The investigators took samples on day 63 after the first vaccine or placebo injection. This vaccine is an Ad26 vector that expresses the Wuhan-strain SARS-CoV-2 spike. Data came from immunoSEQ multiplex PCR; TCRdb stores just in-frame clones and leaves some out. Of hundreds of thousands of clones listed, 75% to 90% are singletons. General observations from the study: Analytic work on TCR breadth and depth might have understated the full extent of total T cell responses. Vaccinees reportedly had broad spike-specific CD8+ and CD4+ T cell responses.

The chain carries TRBV6-2 or TRBV6-3 and TRBJ2-6; D remains unclear. The receptor was isolated from a person aged 18-65 years who received the Ad26.COV2.S COVID-19 vaccine or a placebo. Sequences were derived from peripheral blood, sampled in a trial of Ad26.COV2.S vaccine versus placebo. CDR3 protein: CASSYPADTNVLTF. CDR3 coding DNA: TGTGCCAGCAGTTACCCAGCCGATACCAACGTCCTGACTTTC.